What follows is one T cell receptor (beta chain) and its context. The germline gives CDR1 SGHTA, CDR2 FQGNSA. The length of the CDR3 is 15 residues. This entry is derived from a study of blood T cells in healthy people across ages. It was with a sample-barcoded 5' primer and a J-beta primer mix that a second PCR of roughly 6 to 11 cycles was run. TCRdb re-called the 5' RACE reads with MiXCR, one entry per CDR3 protein. The sample includes around 820,000 distinct CDR3 sequences, just under 25% of them seen just once. These sequences were also reported in another study, on T cells of mothers and their children.

The gene calls are TRBV7-2 and TRBJ2-7; 11 positions agree with TRBD2. The J call may be faulty, since TRBJ2-5 better matches the DNA end. The receptor was derived from a boy aged 5-17 years in good health. The sample taken for sequencing was blood. The CDR3 protein is CASTLAGGNQETQYF. CDR3 bases: TGTGCCAGCACCCTAGCGGGGGGTAACCAAGAGACCCAGTACTTC.